The source of this TCR beta chain is a study of blood T cell repertoires in COVID-19. This clone has more than one count but fewer than ten. Only in-frame clones appear in the TCRdb table, and some are missing; sequencing was by immunoSEQ multiplex PCR. The top ten clones hold around 12% of a sample with hundreds of thousands of clones, around nine tenths of them seen once. Trimming removed 2 bases from V and 1 base from J; junction bases left unmatched: 4. The CDR3 loop spans 15 amino acids. Germline V lookup: CDR1 KGHDR, CDR2 SFDVKD. This sequence joins TRBV24-1 and TRBJ2-7, with 7 bases aligning to TRBD1. The receptor was isolated from a woman aged 70-85 years with COVID-19, enrolled during active disease. The material sequenced was peripheral blood. The CDR3 nucleotides read TGTGCCACCAGTGATTCCGGGACAGCATCCTACGAGCAGTACTTC. This codes for CATSDSGTASYEQYF.